These T cell receptor beta chains were read from a single sample in a study of T cell responses to AZD1222 COVID-19 vaccine. This table comes from immunoSEQ multiplex PCR, and its TCRdb copy is limited to in-frame clones, with some not included. The table shows around 170,000 clones, with about 91% occurring only once. Sequenced here: peripheral blood, sampled 28 days after the second AZD1222 dose. The receptors come from an adult who received the AZD1222 COVID-19 vaccine. Both conserved end residues are part of each CDR3. Each record gives: J gene, V gene, CDR3 protein.

J gene: TRBJ1-2
V gene: TRBV19
CDR3 protein: CASSSPGYGYTF

J gene: TRBJ1-6
V gene: TRBV7-3
CDR3 protein: CASSLTPGNSPLHF

J gene: TRBJ1-1
V gene: TRBV4-2
CDR3 protein: CASSQLQGSQAFF

J gene: TRBJ1-1
V gene: TRBV6-1
CDR3 protein: CASSELPGGAGAEAFF

J gene: TRBJ1-2
V gene: TRBV2
CDR3 protein: CASSDRTVNYGYTF

J gene: TRBJ1-2
V gene: TRBV19
CDR3 protein: CASSIDRGPPHGYTF

J gene: TRBJ2-3
V gene: TRBV2
CDR3 protein: CASSWDRVDTQYF

J gene: TRBJ1-2
V gene: TRBV7-2
CDR3 protein: CASSLDGVNYGYTF

J gene: TRBJ2-7
V gene: TRBV27
CDR3 protein: CASSDEGYEQYF

J gene: TRBJ1-4
V gene: TRBV2
CDR3 protein: CAKGGQGATNEKLFF

J gene: TRBJ2-3
V gene: TRBV30
CDR3 protein: CAWSVPAGGTDTQYF

J gene: TRBJ2-3
V gene: TRBV27
CDR3 protein: CASSLPLTGASTDTQYF

J gene: TRBJ2-4
V gene: TRBV4-1
CDR3 protein: CASSLRQGENIQYF

J gene: TRBJ1-2
V gene: TRBV9
CDR3 protein: CASSVEVRQGGYTF

J gene: TRBJ2-7
V gene: TRBV15
CDR3 protein: CATSPRIGGYEQYF

J gene: TRBJ1-2
V gene: TRBV2
CDR3 protein: CAGHSGFNYGYTF

J gene: TRBJ2-1
V gene: TRBV30
CDR3 protein: CAWNRGENEQFF

J gene: TRBJ1-2
V gene: TRBV10-3
CDR3 protein: CAISAINGGNYGYTF

J gene: TRBJ1-2
V gene: TRBV4-1
CDR3 protein: CASSPAAGSGYTF

J gene: TRBJ1-6
V gene: TRBV25-1
CDR3 protein: CASRGGLSSYNSPLHF

J gene: TRBJ2-5
V gene: TRBV4-1
CDR3 protein: CASSQGDRVSWTQYF

J gene: TRBJ1-2
V gene: TRBV10-3
CDR3 protein: CAISESPGGMGYTF

J gene: TRBJ2-2
V gene: TRBV29-1
CDR3 protein: CSVQGTSGGSNTGELFF

J gene: TRBJ2-5
V gene: TRBV7-2
CDR3 protein: CASSFDRGTQETQYF

J gene: TRBJ1-2
V gene: TRBV19
CDR3 protein: CASGGDYGYTF

J gene: TRBJ2-7
V gene: TRBV6-5
CDR3 protein: CASSYPSSTGSYEQYF

J gene: TRBJ1-2
V gene: TRBV19
CDR3 protein: CASSIGQGINYGYTF

J gene: TRBJ2-2
V gene: TRBV6-2/TRBV6-3
CDR3 protein: CASSYFRSSVSGELFF

J gene: TRBJ1-6
V gene: TRBV2
CDR3 protein: CASSGGLGSPLHF

J gene: TRBJ1-2
V gene: TRBV2
CDR3 protein: CASSERDRYGYTF

J gene: TRBJ1-2
V gene: TRBV19
CDR3 protein: CASSARGTGINYGYTF

J gene: TRBJ1-2
V gene: TRBV7-2
CDR3 protein: CASRKGEGSYGYTF